This T cell receptor (beta chain) was captured in a study of cytomegalovirus exposure and HLA in healthy donors. The study drew the donors from its roughly 120-subject validation cohort, separate from the approximately 700-subject first cohort. Study-level points and caveats: In vitro, a few CMV-associated chains proved specific for CMV antigens.

The table came from immunoSEQ multiplex PCR; TCRdb's copy has only in-frame clones and leaves some out. The sample gives some 120,000 clones, 70% to 90% of which show up once; 1.5% to 2% is in the top ten. The CDR3 contains 14 residues. The V and J ends lost 6 bases and 9 bases respectively, with 17 bases between them. Germline CDR1 is MNHEY and CDR2 is SVGAGI. Concerning this clone: Its target is unknown.

The genes are TRBV6-5 and TRBJ1-4; D is possibly TRBD1 (5 bases). The source is a woman between 18 and 30 years old in good health and CMV-seronegative. The specimen sequenced was PBMCs. CDR3 in amino acids: CASSPDIWAQKLFF. The CDR3 coding sequence is TGTGCCAGCAGCCCGGACATATGGGCGCAAAAACTGTTTTTT.